The T cell receptor (beta chain) under discussion was sequenced for a study of blood T cell repertoires in COVID-19. Study-wide background: The study drew acute and convalescent COVID-19 samples from the United States, Italy and Spain. The cDNA or gDNA used as material had been derived from T cells, B-cell-depleted T cells, or PBMCs.

Authors' processing steps: Estimates of nucleated cell counts were drawn from the amplification of reference gene primers. Libraries were prepared by immunoSEQ multiplex PCR; TCRdb keeps only in-frame clonotypes and omits some of them. V and J calls and clone size are copied from that table; D and trimming were computed from the DNA. The table includes some 190,000 clones, around 89% detected once. The sequence derives from a human donor in a cohort sampled during active COVID-19. The material sequenced was peripheral blood.

CDR3 coding DNA: TGTGCCAGCAGCGCCCGACTAACTCTATCTCTTTCTGGGGCCAACGTCCTGACTTTC. Translating gives CASSARLTLSLSGANVLTF. This rearrangement joins TRBV9 to TRBJ2-6; TRBD2 is a possible D gene (5 bases). Germline values: CDR1 SGDLS, CDR2 YYNGEE. The V gene lost 3 bases and the J gene lost 1 base, with 20 bases spanning the gap. The CDR3 is made up of 19 amino acids.